One and the same sample provided the 16 T cell receptor beta chains below, sequenced in a study of Siglec-9 on CD8 T cells in melanoma. This table comes from immunoSEQ multiplex PCR, and its TCRdb copy is limited to in-frame clones, with some not included. This sample has some 37,000 clones, with roughly 80% found just once. The specimen sequenced was Siglec-9- CD8+ T cells sorted from blood. The receptors were gathered from a human donor in good health.

This clone occurred a few times. The V call is TRBV15, the J call TRBJ1-2, with no clear D. The germline CDR1 and CDR2 sequences are LNHNV and YYDKDF (reference sequence). The CDR3 loop spans 14 amino acids. V was pared by 0 bases and J by 8 bases, with 13 bases between. For the CDR3, the DNA is TGTGCCACCAGCAGAGATTTAGAAATTGGGGGCTACACCTTC. It codes for CATSRDLEIGGYTF.

The chain uses TRBV6-5 and TRBJ2-5, with D perhaps TRBD1 or TRBD2 (5 bases each). V lost 6 bases and J lost 3, with 17 bases in between. Germline V gene data show CDR1 as MNHEY and CDR2 as SVGAGI. The CDR3 is made up of 15 amino acids. CDR3 loop: CASSYTGTEEETQYF. The CDR3 DNA reads as TGTGCCAGCAGCTATACCGGGACGGAAGAAGAGACCCAGTACTTC.

The chain couples TRBV10-1 to TRBJ2-1; maybe TRBD1 (5 bases). V was trimmed by 5 bases and J by 9 bases, leaving 8 bases between them. This CDR3 spans 11 amino acids. The germline CDR1 and CDR2 sequences are WNHNN and SYGVQD (reference sequence). The CDR3 reads CASSRGAEQFF. The CDR3 nucleotides are TGCGCCAGCAGTAGGGGTGCTGAGCAGTTCTTC.

The chain joins TRBV9 to TRBJ2-1, with TRBD2 matching 10 bases. With 2 bases clipped from V and 5 bases from J, the junction kept 7 bases outside the gene matches. From germline, CDR1 is SGDLS and CDR2 YYNGEE. The CDR3 totals 16 residues. The CDR3 region is CASSVLAGALHNEQFF. In DNA, the CDR3 is TGTGCCAGCAGCGTCCTAGCGGGGGCCCTCCACAATGAGCAGTTCTTC.

V usage is TRBV4-1 and J usage is TRBJ2-1, with 10 bases that match TRBD2. The CDR3 has 16 amino acids. Per germline, CDR1 MGHRA and CDR2 YSYEKL. The V and J ends lost 0 bases and 6 bases, in that order; junction bases with no gene match: 5. CDR3 coding DNA: TGCGCCAGCAGCCAAGATAAAAGCGGGAGGGTCAATGAGCAGTTCTTC. It encodes CASSQDKSGRVNEQFF.

This clone was seen more than once but under ten times. V usage is TRBV4-1 and J usage is TRBJ1-1; 9 bases are a match to TRBD1. V lost 4 bases and J lost 4; bases outside the gene matches: 7. The CDR3 sequence is 15 residues long. Germline V gene sequence: CDR1 MGHRA, CDR2 YSYEKL. This CDR3 reads CASSRAGTGRTEAFF. CDR3 bases: TGCGCCAGCAGCCGAGCCGGGACAGGGCGCACTGAAGCTTTCTTT.

The chain recombines TRBV5-4 with TRBJ2-7; D possibly corresponds to TRBD1 (5 bases). CDR3 length: 13 residues. The germline V gene encodes CDR1 SGHNT and CDR2 YYREEE (reference sequence). Trimming shortened V by 2 bases and J by 7 bases, and 13 bases separated the two germline ends. CDR3 sequence reads: CASSLQEALEQYF. The CDR3 DNA reads as TGTGCCAGCAGCTTACAGGAAGCCTTGGAGCAGTACTTC.

The chain recombines TRBV13 with TRBJ2-7; weak D call: TRBD2 (5 bases). The germline CDR1 and CDR2 sequences are PRHDT and FYEKMQ (reference sequence). The CDR3 has 12 residues. The ends were cut back, 5 bases at V and 6 bases at J, with 11 bases in the middle. CDR3 residues: CASSPSGSEQYF. CDR3 nucleotides: TGTGCCAGCAGCCCCTCGGGAAGCGAGCAGTACTTC.

The chain employs TRBV7-9 and TRBJ1-4; D unclear. The CDR3 sequence is 14 residues long. V lost 0 bases to trimming and J lost 6 bases, with 8 bases between them. CDR1 is SEHNR and CDR2 is FQNEAQ in the germline V gene (reference sequence). The CDR3 nucleotides are TGTGCCAGCAGCTTAGCGGAAAGACATGAAAAACTGTTTTTT. Protein sequence: CASSLAERHEKLFF.

The chain links TRBV4-2 to TRBJ1-1; no definite D call. CDR1 is LGHNA and CDR2 is YNFKEQ in the germline V gene. Trimming took off 0 bases at V and 0 bases at J, with 8 bases between the two ends. The CDR3 has 15 amino acids. CDR3 amino acids: CASSQDPELNTEAFF. In DNA, the CDR3 is TGTGCCAGCAGCCAAGATCCCGAACTGAACACTGAAGCTTTCTTT.

The rearrangement joins TRBV19 to TRBJ1-4, with 9 bases identical to TRBD1. CDR1 and CDR2 (germline): LNHDA, SQIVND (reference sequence). The CDR3 consists of 15 residues. V dropped 6 bases and J dropped 7; count of bases not matched to a gene: 9. Here the CDR3 DNA reads TGTGCCAGTAGCCTGGGGACAGGGATCGGTGAAAAACTGTTTTTT. It translates to CASSLGTGIGEKLFF.

This rearrangement joins TRBV21-1 to TRBJ2-1. TRBV21-1 is marked as a pseudogene. CDR3 size: 20 residues. The CDR3 bases are TGTGCCAGCAGCAAGACAAGGTTCGGTTCGGGACCACGGTCCTACAATGAGCAGTTCTTC. It codes for CASSKTRFGSGPRSYNEQFF.

CDR3 region: CASKRMWDEQYF. CDR3 sequence (DNA): TGTGCCAGCAAACGGATGTGGGACGAGCAGTACTTC. The rearrangement links TRBV6-1 to TRBJ2-7; D gene unclear. V lost 7 bases and J lost 5, with 12 bases in between. CDR3 length equals 12 residues. The V gene's germline CDR1 is MNHNS and CDR2 SASEGT.

J is TRBJ2-5 and V is TRBV28; 7 nucleotides align to TRBD1. The CDR3 spans 13 residues. Germline CDR1 MDHEN, CDR2 SYDVKM. J gave up 2 bases and V 5 bases, and 2 bases lay outside the gene matches. In DNA, the CDR3 is TGTGCCAGCAGTATGGGACAGCAAGAGACCCAGTACTTC. It is translated as CASSMGQQETQYF.

This chain joins TRBV19 and TRBJ1-5; TRBD1 might be the D (5 bases). Trimming removed 3 bases from V and 3 bases from J, with 9 bases in between. CDR1 is LNHDA and CDR2 is SQIVND in the germline V gene (reference sequence). The CDR3 covers 14 residues. The CDR3 region is CASSIRDFNQPQHF. Written as DNA, the CDR3 is TGTGCCAGTAGTATCAGGGATTTCAATCAGCCCCAGCATTTT.

The V call is TRBV2, the J call TRBJ2-3, with a possible D match to TRBD1 (6 bases). This CDR3 comprises 15 residues. Germline-derived CDR1 and CDR2 are SNHLY and FYNNEI. V gave up 6 bases and J gave up 0 bases, with 13 bases separating them. The CDR3 region has the DNA TGTGCCAGCAGCGACGGGACAACTAGCACAGATACGCAGTATTTT. Its translation is CASSDGTTSTDTQYF. Full variable domain (missing parts from reference TRBV2 and TRBJ2-3): EPEVTQTPSHQVTQMGQEVILRCVPISNHLYFYWYRQILGQKVEFLVSFYNNEISEKSEIFDDQFSVERPDGSNFTLKIRSTKLEDSAMYFCASSDGTTSTDTQYFGPGTRLTVL.